These 8 T cell receptor beta chains share one sample of origin, sequenced in a study of shared clonotypes between healthy human individuals (dated by TCRdb to between 2020 and 2021). The library was prepared using the immunoSEQ multiplex PCR assay. As stored in TCRdb, this immuneACCESS dataset retains in-frame rearrangements with V and J assigned. A fraction of the clones does not appear; measured against another copy, unresolved V genes explain less than half of the discrepancy, and the remainder lacks a known reason. The sample has 1 million to 1.2 million clones on record, around 77% of them singletons. The ten top clones hold 0.89% of the sample. Sequencing was performed on memory CD4+ T cells from PBMCs. Taken with the paper, the label for cell subset or site translates to: CD45RA-negative fraction. These receptors came from a man aged 18 to 30 in good health. Some clones in this sample may be carry-over from other donors' samples.

This clone has a single count. One base separates it from a far larger clone, so it is likely a read error. Other DNA sequences in the same sample also yield this CDR3. CDR3 sequence reads: CASRSPSYEQYF. CDR3 DNA: TGTGCCAGCAGATCCCCCTCGTACGAGCAGTACTTC. This sequence joins TRBV27 and TRBJ2-5; D not certain. The end of the DNA aligns better with TRBJ2-7, so the J call may be wrong. This CDR3 has 12 amino acids. Germline assignment: CDR1 MNHEY and CDR2 SMNVEV (reference sequence).

This clone was seen a handful of times. The chain couples TRBV20-1 to TRBJ1-1, with unresolved D. V dropped 3 bases and J dropped 9 bases, with 8 bases sitting between them. The CDR3 runs to 10 residues. The germline V gene encodes CDR1 DFQATT and CDR2 SNEGSKA (reference sequence). The DNA of the CDR3 is TGCAGTGCTAGTCAACACCAAGCTTTCTTT. Its translation is CSASQHQAFF.

The rearrangement links TRBV11-2 to TRBJ1-2; TRBD1 aligns across 10 bases. Germline V gene data show CDR1 as SGHAT and CDR2 as FQNNGV. The V gene end was trimmed by 5 bases and the J gene end by 0 bases; junction bases not matched to a gene: 3. This CDR3 has 15 amino acids. The CDR3 sequence: CASSRTGGTNYGYTF. Here the CDR3 DNA reads TGTGCCAGCAGCCGGACAGGGGGGACTAACTATGGCTACACCTTC. Full variable domain (rest looked up from reference TRBV11-2 and TRBJ1-2): EAGVAQSPRYKIIEKRQSVAFWCNPISGHATLYWYQQILGQGPKLLIQFQNNGVVDDSQLPKDRFSAERLKGVDSTLKIQPAKLEDSAVYLCASSRTGGTNYGYTFGSGTRLTVV.

The CDR3 bases are TGTGCCACCCTCTCGGGGGCCAACGTCCTGACTTTC. Its translation is CATLSGANVLTF. The rearrangement uses TRBV28 and TRBJ2-6; D is uncertain. Germline V gene lookup returns CDR1 MDHEN and CDR2 SYDVKM. The CDR3 loop spans 12 amino acids. The ends were cut back, 10 bases at V and 4 bases at J, with 8 bases in the middle.

V usage is TRBV6-5 and J usage is TRBJ2-1, with 8 nucleotides matching TRBD2. This CDR3 region has 15 residues. Germline V gene sequence: CDR1 MNHEY, CDR2 SVGAGI. After removal of 6 bases from V and 6 bases from J, the junction contained 10 bases not matched to a gene. The CDR3: CASRPPSGRFNEQFF. CDR3 nucleotide sequence: TGTGCCAGCAGACCACCTAGCGGGCGGTTCAATGAGCAGTTCTTC.

The chain recombines TRBV7-9 with TRBJ2-2; TRBD2 aligns across 7 bases. The CDR3 length is 16 residues. V gave up 4 bases and J gave up 2 bases; unmatched junction bases: 7. Germline CDR1 SEHNR, CDR2 FQNEAQ (reference sequence). The CDR3 here is CASSSSGSGNTGELFF. For the CDR3, the DNA is TGTGCCAGCAGCTCTAGCGGTAGCGGCAACACCGGGGAGCTGTTTTTT.

The chain couples TRBV6-1 to TRBJ2-2; no firm D call. This CDR3 spans 16 amino acids. Germline CDR1 is MNHNS and CDR2 is SASEGT. V was cut by 2 bases and J by 1 base, with 11 bases left in between. The CDR3 DNA reads TGTGCCAGCAGTGAAAATCTTTTTCTGAACACCGGGGAGCTGTTTTTT. It encodes CASSENLFLNTGELFF.

Comment on this clone: Other nucleotide sequences from this sample produce the same CDR3. V and J are TRBV28 and TRBJ1-1, with D perhaps matching TRBD1 (5 bases). V was trimmed by 0 bases and J by 3 bases, leaving 8 bases between them. CDR1 is MDHEN, CDR2 SYDVKM, per germline. The CDR3 length is 14 residues. In DNA, the CDR3 is TGTGCCAGCAGTTTATGGCCGGGGGACACTGAAGCTTTCTTT. This codes for CASSLWPGDTEAFF.